The rows below give T cell receptor beta chains drawn from one sample of a study of OX40 agonist ivuxolimab in advanced cancers. Assay: immunoSEQ multiplex PCR; the TCRdb copy retains only in-frame clones and omits some. The sample has 60,000 to 75,000 clones; around nine tenths are singletons. The sample here was CD4+ or CD8+ T cells sorted from blood, taken in a trial of the OX40 agonist ivuxolimab. The receptors derive from an adult with an advanced solid tumor such as melanoma, head and neck, liver or kidney cancer. CDR3s include the opening cysteine and the closing phenylalanine or tryptophan. D genes are given only for firm matches. Clone size is given for some rows only: seen once, a few or many times, or a class if the clone is expanded.

TRBV7-9,once,.,TRBJ2-1,CASSLTSTNEQFF,TGTGCCAGCAGCTTAACTAGCACAAATGAGCAGTTCTTC
TRBV19,few,TRBD1,TRBJ1-5,CASSLTGRGLNQPQHF,TGTGCCAGTAGTCTAACAGGGAGGGGGCTCAATCAGCCCCAGCATTTT
TRBV5-1,.,.,TRBJ2-7,CASSLEYEQYF,TGCGCCAGCAGCTTGGAGTACGAGCAGTACTTC
TRBV7-2,.,TRBD1,TRBJ1-5,CASSSQGGNQPQHF,TGTGCCAGCAGCTCCCAGGGGGGCAATCAGCCCCAGCATTTT
TRBV27,.,TRBD1,TRBJ2-2,CASRQGPNTGELFF,TGTGCCAGCAGACAGGGGCCGAACACCGGGGAGCTGTTTTTT
TRBV7-9,.,TRBD1,TRBJ2-7,CASRRTGRFEQYF,TGTGCCAGCAGACGGACAGGGCGCTTCGAGCAGTACTTC
TRBV30,.,.,TRBJ1-4,CAWSVLNEKLFF,TGTGCCTGGAGCGTGCTTAATGAAAAACTGTTTTTT
TRBV29-1,.,.,TRBJ2-1,CSVDFGPRDEQFF,TGCAGCGTTGATTTCGGCCCTAGGGATGAGCAGTTCTTC
TRBV18,.,.,TRBJ2-7,CASSPPGLLYEQYF,TGTGCCAGCTCTCCCCCCGGACTCCTCTACGAGCAGTACTTC
TRBV19,.,TRBD1,TRBJ2-2,CASSPRTGGTGELFF,TGTGCCAGTAGTCCCCGGACAGGGGGGACCGGGGAGCTGTTTTTT
TRBV7-8,.,.,TRBJ1-6,CASSLGSRDINSPLHF,TGTGCCAGCAGCTTGGGTTCTCGGGACATAAATTCACCCCTCCACTTT
TRBV14,.,.,TRBJ2-3,CASSQAPGSSTDTQYF,TGTGCCAGCAGCCAGGCTCCGGGGTCTAGCACAGATACGCAGTATTTT
TRBV6-6,.,.,TRBJ1-1,CASSRGPVEAFF,TGTGCCAGCAGCAGGGGACCGGTAGAAGCTTTCTTT
TRBV11-2,.,.,TRBJ2-7,CASSLELTPSSYEQYF,TGTGCCAGCAGCTTAGAATTGACTCCCAGCTCCTACGAGCAGTACTTC
TRBV7-2,few,.,TRBJ1-4,CASSFDVNEKLFF,TGTGCCAGCAGCTTTGACGTTAATGAAAAACTGTTTTTT
TRBV7-2,.,TRBD2,TRBJ2-5,CAGSGGPGETQYF,TGTGCGGGGTCGGGGGGGCCCGGAGAGACCCAGTACTTC
TRBV7-4,.,TRBD2,TRBJ2-7,CASSLGIGGLAGVYEQYF,TGTGCCAGCAGCTTAGGGATCGGGGGACTAGCGGGAGTCTACGAGCAGTACTTC
TRBV29-1,.,TRBD2,TRBJ2-7,CSVEGPGLAYEQYF,TGCAGCGTTGAGGGCCCGGGACTAGCCTACGAGCAGTACTTC
TRBV5-4,once,.,TRBJ2-1,CASSLEETGAAGDEQFF,TGTGCCAGCAGCTTGGAGGAGACGGGGGCCGCCGGGGATGAGCAGTTCTTC
TRBV19,.,.,TRBJ2-7,CASKMSVSSYEQYF,TGTGCCAGTAAAATGTCTGTCAGCTCCTACGAGCAGTACTTC
TRBV5-6,.,.,TRBJ1-5,CASSLGGGTQPQHF,TGTGCCAGCAGCTTGGGCGGGGGGACTCAGCCCCAGCATTTT
TRBV28,.,TRBD1,TRBJ2-7,CASQTTRTGGVYEQYF,TGTGCCAGCCAAACCACCCGGACAGGGGGCGTTTACGAGCAGTACTTC
TRBV7-8,.,.,TRBJ2-7,CASSRRTAAYEQYF,TGTGCCAGCAGCCGGAGGACAGCAGCCTACGAGCAGTACTTC
TRBV9,.,.,TRBJ1-2,CASSAAGSNYGYTF,TGTGCCAGCAGCGCCGCAGGGAGTAACTATGGCTACACCTTC
TRBV19,.,.,TRBJ1-1,CASSLRGAAPFF,TGTGCCAGTAGTCTTCGAGGGGCGGCACCTTTCTTT
TRBV7-2,.,.,TRBJ1-2,CASSLAGQGYGYTF,TGTGCCAGCAGCTTAGCGGGCCAGGGGTATGGCTACACCTTC
TRBV10-3,.,.,TRBJ2-7,CAIRAGTSAYEQYF,TGTGCCATCAGAGCCGGGACGTCCGCCTACGAGCAGTACTTC
TRBV10-1,once,.,TRBJ2-1,CASTQTDNEQFF,TGCGCCAGCACCCAGACAGACAATGAGCAGTTCTTC
TRBV7-8,.,TRBD2,TRBJ2-1,CASSSGTSSYNEQFF,TGTGCCAGCAGCTCCGGGACTAGCTCCTACAATGAGCAGTTCTTC
TRBV11-3,.,TRBD1,TRBJ2-7,CASSLSGQGTYEQYF,TGTGCCAGCAGCTTATCGGGACAGGGCACCTACGAGCAGTACTTC
TRBV5-1,.,.,TRBJ2-7,CASSLDSMGPYEQYF,TGCGCCAGCAGCTTGGATTCGATGGGACCCTACGAGCAGTACTTC
TRBV4-1,.,.,TRBJ1-1,CASTNTGANTEAFF,TGCGCCTCAACGAACACAGGAGCGAACACTGAAGCTTTCTTT
TRBV19,medium-sized,.,TRBJ1-5,CASDPRAEGNQPQHF,TGTGCCAGTGATCCCCGGGCCGAGGGCAATCAGCCCCAGCATTTT
TRBV19,.,.,TRBJ1-5,CASSIQAGGQPQHF,TGTGCCAGTAGTATTCAGGCAGGTGGTCAGCCCCAGCATTTT
TRBV5-6,.,TRBD1,TRBJ1-5,CASSYGQGLNSNQPQHF,TGTGCCAGCAGCTACGGACAGGGTCTTAATAGCAATCAGCCCCAGCATTTT
TRBV7-2,.,.,TRBJ2-4,CASSLAGGPGNIQYF,TGTGCCAGCAGCTTAGCGGGGGGGCCAGGGAACATTCAGTACTTC
TRBV29-1,.,.,TRBJ2-3,CSVLGPFDTQYF,TGCAGCGTTTTAGGACCGTTTGATACGCAGTATTTT
TRBV19,.,.,TRBJ2-1,CASSIDQRDEQFF,TGTGCCAGTAGTATAGATCAGAGAGATGAGCAGTTCTTC
TRBV7-2,few,TRBD2,TRBJ2-2,CASSLNSGSAGELFF,TGTGCCAGCAGCTTGAATAGCGGGTCGGCCGGGGAGCTGTTTTTT
TRBV19,.,.,TRBJ2-7,CASSAGGTYEQYF,TGTGCCAGTAGTGCCGGGGGAACCTACGAGCAGTACTTC
TRBV7-6,.,TRBD2,TRBJ2-3,CASSSRRTSGGEDTQYF,TGTGCCAGCAGCTCAAGGCGGACTAGCGGGGGGGAAGATACGCAGTATTTT
TRBV30,.,.,TRBJ1-2,CAGGEGMLYGYTF,TGTGCCGGAGGAGAGGGAATGCTCTATGGCTACACCTTC
TRBV7-9,.,.,TRBJ1-3,CASSYRKYMPSGNTIYF,TGTGCCAGCAGCTACCGCAAATACATGCCCTCTGGAAACACCATATATTTT
TRBV5-1,.,TRBD1,TRBJ1-4,CASSLDATGGGNEKLFF,TGCGCCAGCAGCTTGGATGCTACAGGGGGCGGTAATGAAAAACTGTTTTTT
TRBV2,.,.,TRBJ2-2,CASSEGQNTGELFF,TGTGCCAGCAGTGAAGGACAGAACACCGGGGAGCTGTTTTTT
TRBV6-5,once,.,TRBJ1-1,CASSYRAYTGHTEAFF,TGTGCCAGCAGTTACCGGGCCTACACTGGGCACACTGAAGCTTTCTTT